This TCR beta chain was documented in a study of blood T cell repertoires in COVID-19. Across the whole study: The origin of the acute and convalescent COVID-19 samples was the United States, Italy and Spain. Nucleic acid was either cDNA or gDNA, and it came from T cells, B-cell-depleted T cells, or PBMCs.

V lost 1 base, J lost 5 bases, and 11 bases lay in between. CDR1 PRHDT and CDR2 FYEKMQ come from the germline V gene (reference sequence). The CDR3 length is 14 residues. Authors' processing steps: Amplification of reference gene primers provided the estimated nucleated cell counts. Libraries were prepared by immunoSEQ multiplex PCR; TCRdb keeps only in-frame clonotypes and omits some of them. From that table come the V and J calls and clone size; the DNA was used to work out D and trimming. Among around 260,000 clones listed, over 75% were seen once. This TCR was sampled from a human donor in a cohort sampled during active COVID-19. Sequencing was done on a sample of peripheral blood. V gene TRBV13 combines with J gene TRBJ1-2; D is unclear. The CDR3 sequence is CASSLENREYGYTF. The CDR3 bases are TGTGCCAGCAGCTTAGAGAACAGAGAATATGGCTACACCTTC.